The 3 T cell receptor beta chains presented below share a single source sample, sequenced in a study of blood T cell repertoires in COVID-19. Clones were read by immunoSEQ multiplex PCR, and TCRdb kept only the in-frame ones, dropping some. The table shows 60,000 to 90,000 clones, with roughly 80% occurring only once. The sequenced material came from peripheral blood. The receptors come from a man aged 55 to 70 with active or convalescent COVID-19.

This clone was seen more than once but under ten times. The CDR3 coding sequence is TGTGCCAGCAGTAAAAGGACAGGGCTAAGAAACACCATATATTTT. Its protein is CASSKRTGLRNTIYF. The gene calls are TRBV27 and TRBJ1-3, with 8 bases that match TRBD1. The germline V gene has CDR1 MNHEY and CDR2 SMNVEV (reference sequence). Unmatched junction bases numbered 8, after V lost 5 bases and J lost 5 bases. The CDR3 covers 15 residues.

The V and J genes are TRBV10-3 and TRBJ2-1; tentatively, D is TRBD2 (6 bases). Germline V gene lookup returns CDR1 ENHRY and CDR2 SYGVKD. The length of the CDR3 is 13 residues. V lost 2 bases and J 9 bases, leaving 11 bases between the germline ends. CDR3 in amino acids: CAISEAGKGEQFF. The CDR3, as DNA: TGTGCCATCAGTGAGGCGGGAAAAGGTGAGCAGTTCTTC.

This sequence joins TRBV19 and TRBJ2-5; weak D call: TRBD1 (6 bases). V shed 3 bases and J shed 2 bases, with 13 bases lying between them. This CDR3 is built from 15 residues. CDR1 LNHDA and CDR2 SQIVND come from the germline V gene (reference sequence). The CDR3 loop reads CASSMVGGRQETQYF. The CDR3 bases are TGTGCCAGTAGTATGGTTGGGGGCCGACAAGAGACCCAGTACTTC.